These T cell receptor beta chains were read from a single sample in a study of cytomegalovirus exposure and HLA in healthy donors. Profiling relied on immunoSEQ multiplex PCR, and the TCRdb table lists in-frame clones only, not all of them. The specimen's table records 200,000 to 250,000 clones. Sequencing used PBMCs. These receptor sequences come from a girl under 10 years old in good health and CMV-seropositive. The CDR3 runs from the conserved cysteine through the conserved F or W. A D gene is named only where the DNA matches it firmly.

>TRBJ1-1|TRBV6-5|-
TGTGCCAGCAGGTATACGGTGAACACTGAAGCTTTCTTT
CASRYTVNTEAFF
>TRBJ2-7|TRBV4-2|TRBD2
TGTGCCAGCAGCCAAGAAACTAGCGGGAGCTACGAGCAGTACTTC
CASSQETSGSYEQYF
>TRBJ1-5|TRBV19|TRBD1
TGTGCCAGTAGACAGGGGAGTAGCAATCAGCCCCAGCATTTT
CASRQGSSNQPQHF
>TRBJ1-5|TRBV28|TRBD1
TGTGCCAGCAGTTCCCCACAGGGGGCGCCGGTGGGCAATCAGCCCCAGCATTTT
CASSSPQGAPVGNQPQHF
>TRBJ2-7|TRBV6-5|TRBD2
TGTGCCAGCAGTGCTTGGACTAGCGGGAGTTACGAGCAGTACTTC
CASSAWTSGSYEQYF
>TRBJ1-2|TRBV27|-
TGTGCCAGCAGAAGGGCAGGAGGATTAGATGGCTACACCTTC
CASRRAGGLDGYTF
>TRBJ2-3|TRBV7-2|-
TGTGCCAGCAGCTGGACTGTCACAGATACGCAGTATTTT
CASSWTVTDTQYF
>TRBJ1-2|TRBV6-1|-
TGTGCCAGCAGTGAGCACAGTCCTATAGATGGCTACACCTTC
CASSEHSPIDGYTF
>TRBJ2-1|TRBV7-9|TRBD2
TGTGCCAGCAGCTCTGGGACTAGGACCGGGAATGAGCAGTTCTTC
CASSSGTRTGNEQFF
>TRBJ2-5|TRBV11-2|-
TGTGCCAGCAGCTTATCGTTCCAAGAGACCCAGTACTTC
CASSLSFQETQYF